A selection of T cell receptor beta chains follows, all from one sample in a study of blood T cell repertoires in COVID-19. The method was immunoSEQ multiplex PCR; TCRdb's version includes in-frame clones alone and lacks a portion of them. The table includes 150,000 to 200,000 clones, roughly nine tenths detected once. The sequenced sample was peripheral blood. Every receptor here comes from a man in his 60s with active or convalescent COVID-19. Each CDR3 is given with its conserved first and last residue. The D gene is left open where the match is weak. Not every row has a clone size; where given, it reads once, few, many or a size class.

CDR3 DNA: TGTGCCAGCAGTGACGGGGGGAGCTCCTACGAGCAGTACTTC
CDR3 protein: CASSDGGSSYEQYF
J gene: TRBJ2-7
clone size: NA
D gene: TRBD2
V gene: TRBV6-1

CDR3 DNA: TGTGCCAGCAGCACGGGGAGCGCGAACACCGGGGAGCTGTTTTTT
CDR3 protein: CASSTGSANTGELFF
J gene: TRBJ2-2
clone size: NA
D gene: NA
V gene: TRBV7-2

CDR3 DNA: TGTGCCAGCAGTTTAGGAGGAGGTGGCTACACCTTC
CDR3 protein: CASSLGGGGYTF
J gene: TRBJ1-2
clone size: once
D gene: NA
V gene: TRBV12-3/TRBV12-4

CDR3 DNA: TGTGCCAGCAGTTCGAGCACAGATACGCAGTATTTT
CDR3 protein: CASSSSTDTQYF
J gene: TRBJ2-3
clone size: NA
D gene: NA
V gene: TRBV6-5

CDR3 DNA: TGTGCCAGCAGCTTGTGGGGGGAAGAGGACTATGGCTACACCTTC
CDR3 protein: CASSLWGEEDYGYTF
J gene: TRBJ1-2
clone size: NA
D gene: NA
V gene: TRBV5-6

CDR3 DNA: TGTGCCAGCAGCCCGCCCGTGGGGGGGTGGGGGCAAGAGACCCAGTACTTC
CDR3 protein: CASSPPVGGWGQETQYF
J gene: TRBJ2-5
clone size: NA
D gene: TRBD2
V gene: TRBV7-9

CDR3 DNA: TGTGCCAGCAGCTCGGAGGGTGCGGGAGCTTTCTTT
CDR3 protein: CASSSEGAGAFF
J gene: TRBJ1-1
clone size: NA
D gene: NA
V gene: TRBV7-9

CDR3 DNA: TGTGCCAGCAGTGAGAGGTTTTTCCCCCTCCACTTT
CDR3 protein: CASSERFFPLHF
J gene: TRBJ1-6
clone size: many
D gene: NA
V gene: TRBV6-1

CDR3 DNA: TGTGCCAGTAGAGACACAGGGACAGACTATGGCTACACCTTC
CDR3 protein: CASRDTGTDYGYTF
J gene: TRBJ1-2
clone size: NA
D gene: TRBD1
V gene: TRBV19

CDR3 DNA: TGCGCCAGCAGCCGAGGACTAGGTCCCTACAATGAGCAGTTCTTC
CDR3 protein: CASSRGLGPYNEQFF
J gene: TRBJ2-1
clone size: NA
D gene: TRBD2
V gene: TRBV5-1

CDR3 DNA: TGTGCCAGCAGCTCGAGCTCCTACGAGCAGTACTTC
CDR3 protein: CASSSSSYEQYF
J gene: TRBJ2-7
clone size: NA
D gene: NA
V gene: TRBV7-9

CDR3 DNA: TGTGCCAGCAGCAAAGCGCTGGACAGGGGGGAGGAGTGTGAAGCTTTCTTT
CDR3 protein: CASSKALDRGEECEAFF
J gene: TRBJ1-1
clone size: NA
D gene: NA
V gene: TRBV21-1

CDR3 DNA: TGCGCCAGCAGCTATGGACAGACCAGACAAGAGACCCAGTACTTC
CDR3 protein: CASSYGQTRQETQYF
J gene: TRBJ2-5
clone size: NA
D gene: NA
V gene: TRBV5-1

CDR3 DNA: TGTGCCAGCACCGAGGACAGGGTGGTAGGCAATGAGCAGTTCTTC
CDR3 protein: CASTEDRVVGNEQFF
J gene: TRBJ2-1
clone size: NA
D gene: TRBD1
V gene: TRBV2

CDR3 DNA: TGTGCCAGCAGCCAAGGGGGGGTCGGGGAAAAACTGTTTTTT
CDR3 protein: CASSQGGVGEKLFF
J gene: TRBJ1-4
clone size: NA
D gene: NA
V gene: TRBV3-1/TRBV3-2

CDR3 DNA: TGTGCCAGCTCACCACTAGCACAGGGGACTGGAAACACCATATATTTT
CDR3 protein: CASSPLAQGTGNTIYF
J gene: TRBJ1-3
clone size: NA
D gene: TRBD1
V gene: TRBV18

CDR3 DNA: TGTGCCAGCAGTTCCAGGGGGTTCGGCGGGGAGCTGTTTTTT
CDR3 protein: CASSSRGFGGELFF
J gene: TRBJ2-2
clone size: NA
D gene: TRBD1
V gene: TRBV6-5

CDR3 DNA: TGCGCCAGCAGCGACAGGGCCAGCACAGATACGCAGTATTTT
CDR3 protein: CASSDRASTDTQYF
J gene: TRBJ2-3
clone size: NA
D gene: TRBD1
V gene: TRBV5-1

CDR3 DNA: TGTGCCAGCAGTGCCCCTTTAGCGGGAGGGCCCCGGAGCTCCTACAATGAGCAGTTCTTC
CDR3 protein: CASSAPLAGGPRSSYNEQFF
J gene: TRBJ2-1
clone size: NA
D gene: TRBD2
V gene: TRBV2

CDR3 DNA: TGCGCCAGCAGCTTGGCGGCAGGGACCTACGAGCAGTACTTC
CDR3 protein: CASSLAAGTYEQYF
J gene: TRBJ2-7
clone size: once
D gene: NA
V gene: TRBV5-1

CDR3 DNA: TGTGCCAGCAGCTTAGCGTCTAGCGGGAACACAGATACGCAGTATTTT
CDR3 protein: CASSLASSGNTDTQYF
J gene: TRBJ2-3
clone size: NA
D gene: TRBD2
V gene: TRBV7-2

CDR3 DNA: TGCGCCAGCAGCACTAACCCCGGGACAGGGCTAGATACGCAGTATTTT
CDR3 protein: CASSTNPGTGLDTQYF
J gene: TRBJ2-3
clone size: once
D gene: TRBD1
V gene: TRBV5-1

CDR3 DNA: TGTGCCAGCAGCCAAGACCCTTATAGCAATCAGCCCCAGCATTTT
CDR3 protein: CASSQDPYSNQPQHF
J gene: TRBJ1-5
clone size: NA
D gene: NA
V gene: TRBV4-2

CDR3 DNA: TGTGCCAGCAGCCGGGACTACTCCTACGAGCAGTACTTC
CDR3 protein: CASSRDYSYEQYF
J gene: TRBJ2-7
clone size: NA
D gene: TRBD2
V gene: TRBV6-5

CDR3 DNA: TGTGCCAGCAACCGGGTCCGCGTAAATGAGCAGTTCTTC
CDR3 protein: CASNRVRVNEQFF
J gene: TRBJ2-1
clone size: once
D gene: NA
V gene: TRBV5-5

CDR3 DNA: TGCGCCAGCAGCTTGACTAGCGGGTACTACAATGAGCAGTTCTTC
CDR3 protein: CASSLTSGYYNEQFF
J gene: TRBJ2-1
clone size: NA
D gene: TRBD2
V gene: TRBV5-1

CDR3 DNA: TGTGCCAGCAGCCAAGGTTGGCAGGGGATTTCACCCCTCCACTTT
CDR3 protein: CASSQGWQGISPLHF
J gene: TRBJ1-6
clone size: NA
D gene: NA
V gene: TRBV3-1/TRBV3-2

CDR3 DNA: TGCGCCAGCAGCCAAGATGGACAGGGCGGGAAAAATCAGCCCCAGCATTTT
CDR3 protein: CASSQDGQGGKNQPQHF
J gene: TRBJ1-5
clone size: NA
D gene: TRBD1
V gene: TRBV4-1

CDR3 DNA: TGTGCCAGCACTACGCGGCGGGATCAGCCCCAGCATTTT
CDR3 protein: CASTTRRDQPQHF
J gene: TRBJ1-5
clone size: NA
D gene: NA
V gene: TRBV6-5

CDR3 DNA: TGTGCCAGTAAATTAGATCAGGGGGACTATGGCTACACCTTC
CDR3 protein: CASKLDQGDYGYTF
J gene: TRBJ1-2
clone size: NA
D gene: TRBD1
V gene: TRBV19

CDR3 DNA: TGTGCCTGGAGTGTACATATGGGACAGGGGGCTGGTGGCTACACCTTC
CDR3 protein: CAWSVHMGQGAGGYTF
J gene: TRBJ1-2
clone size: few
D gene: TRBD1
V gene: TRBV30

CDR3 DNA: TGTGCCAGCTCAATGAACCGGGCGGACAGTGACTTGAGGGGTGAAGCTTTCTTT
CDR3 protein: CASSMNRADSDLRGEAFF
J gene: TRBJ1-1
clone size: NA
D gene: NA
V gene: TRBV18

CDR3 DNA: TGTGCCTGGAGTGGGACACTTGAAAAACTGTTTTTT
CDR3 protein: CAWSGTLEKLFF
J gene: TRBJ1-4
clone size: NA
D gene: NA
V gene: TRBV30